Below, 7 T cell receptor beta chains from the same sample are listed, as sequenced in a study of T cell clonotyping in hematopoietic cell transplantation. The protocol was immunoSEQ multiplex PCR, while the TCRdb copy is restricted to in-frame clones and leaves out a portion. The sample gives approximately 30,000 clones, approximately 95% of which show up once; 1.1% to 1.5% is in the top ten. Sequences were obtained from peripheral blood mononuclear cells. The receptor set was obtained from a man aged 45 to 65 in good health. Some clones in this sample may be carry-over from other donors' samples.

This chain links TRBV19 with TRBJ1-2; D is undetermined. Germline V gene data show CDR1 as LNHDA and CDR2 as SQIVND (reference sequence). This CDR3 comprises 15 residues. The V end was cut by 3 bases, the J end by 0 bases, with 11 bases between. As DNA, the CDR3 is TGTGCCAGTAGTATCGGACGACCGGCTAACTATGGCTACACCTTC. This translates into CASSIGRPANYGYTF.

The chain recombines TRBV7-2 with TRBJ2-3; D is ambiguous. The V end lost 3 bases, the J end lost 1 base, and 8 bases lay between the germline ends. The CDR3 is 14 amino acids. Per the germline V gene, CDR1 is SGHTA and CDR2 is FQGNSA. The CDR3 DNA reads TGTGCCAGCAGCTTCGATCAGGGCACAGATACGCAGTATTTT. Translated, it gives CASSFDQGTDTQYF.

CDR3 amino acids: CASRAQGAYNSPLHF. The CDR3 DNA is TGTGCCAGCAGGGCACAGGGGGCGTATAATTCACCCCTCCACTTT. The chain uses TRBV27 and TRBJ1-6, with 9 nucleotides matching TRBD1. The V and J ends lost 6 bases and 4 bases, in that order; junction bases with no gene match: 4. Germline V CDR1 and CDR2: MNHEY, SMNVEV (reference sequence). CDR3 length: 15 amino acids.

The V and J genes are TRBV15 and TRBJ1-6; D gene ambiguous. This CDR3 spans 13 amino acids. Trimming stripped 4 bases from V and 6 bases from J, with 7 bases between. In germline, CDR1 is LNHNV, CDR2 YYDKDF (reference sequence). The chain's CDR3 is CATSIRGNSPLHF. The CDR3 region has the DNA TGTGCCACCAGCATTCGTGGTAATTCACCCCTCCACTTT.

The V call is TRBV11-2, the J call TRBJ2-7, with 9 bases matching TRBD1. CDR1 SGHAT and CDR2 FQNNGV come from the germline V gene. The CDR3 is 16 residues long. V shed 5 bases, J shed 2 bases, and the junction held 10 bases outside the gene matches. The CDR3 DNA sequence: TGTGCCAGCAGCCCTCTCAGGGACAGGGACCCCTACGAGCAGTACTTC. Translating gives CASSPLRDRDPYEQYF.

The chain uses TRBV28 and TRBJ1-5, with unresolved D. Germline V CDR1 and CDR2: MDHEN, SYDVKM. This CDR3 is built from 12 residues. V was cut by 3 bases and J by 8 bases, with 8 bases left in between. CDR3 DNA sequence: TGTGCCAGCAGTTTGACCCGCAAGCCCCAGCATTTT. This codes for CASSLTRKPQHF.

The chain couples TRBV6-1 to TRBJ1-3; D gene ambiguous. Germline V CDR1 and CDR2: MNHNS, SASEGT. V lost 3 bases to trimming and J lost 2 bases, with 14 bases between them. The CDR3 loop spans 16 amino acids. The CDR3 nucleotides read TGTGCCAGCAGTGAGCGTCCTTCAGGTCCTGGAAACACCATATATTTT. It yields the protein CASSERPSGPGNTIYF.